This TCR beta chain emerged from a study of cytomegalovirus exposure and HLA in healthy donors. Study summary: As released early, the data held some 85 million unique TCRs from HLA-typed donors. Study-level results: Later, TCR association rates were found to vary by HLA locus, highest for DRB1 and lowest for HLA-C.

Germline V gives CDR1 MDHEN, CDR2 SYDVKM. This CDR3 comprises 14 residues. The V segment lost 5 bases and the J segment 4 bases; nucleotides outside the gene matches: 2. PCR was performed using 60 Vbeta and 13 Jbeta primers. Here immunoSEQ multiplex PCR was the method, and the copy in TCRdb shows in-frame clones only, minus some. The table includes fewer than 200,000 clones, 65% to 85% detected once. Note on this clone: Its target is unknown.

The rearrangement uses TRBV28 and TRBJ2-1, with 10 bases fitting TRBD1. This TCR came from a woman in her thirties or forties in good health and CMV-seropositive. The sample taken for sequencing was PBMCs. The CDR3 region has the DNA TGTGCCAGCAGTGGGGGACAGGGGTACAATGAGCAGTTCTTC. Its translation: CASSGGQGYNEQFF. Full variable domain (outside the CDR3, taken from reference TRBV28 and TRBJ2-1): DVKVTQSSRYLVKRTGEKVFLECVQDMDHENMFWYRQDPGLGLRLIYFSYDVKMKEKGDIPEGYSVSREKKERFSLILESASTNQTSMYLCASSGGQGYNEQFFGPGTRLTVL.